This T cell receptor (beta chain) stems from a study of identical twins. The germline V and J ends were trimmed by 3 bases and 5 bases, with 14 bases remaining between them. Germline assignment: CDR1 DFQATT and CDR2 SNEGSKA (reference sequence). This CDR3 spans 13 amino acids. One entry per CDR3 protein, called by TCRdb with MiXCR from the 5' RACE reads. The table has 1.5 million or so distinct CDR3 sequences, under 35% seen once. This receptor was obtained from a newborn girl in good health. Sequenced sample: cord blood. The chain has TRBV20-1 and TRBJ2-7; D perhaps matches TRBD1 (5 bases). The CDR3 loop is CSASTQGIHEQYF. The CDR3 DNA is TGCAGTGCTAGCACCCAGGGTATACACGAGCAGTACTTC.